This TCR beta chain was sequenced in a study of tumor and adjacent non-tumor tissue in lung cancer. As for this clonotype: A clone one base away is much larger, so this may be a read error.

RNA was extracted from bulk tissue without any cell sorting. The normal lung tissue was taken more than 3 cm from the tumor edge. Newly diagnosed lung cancer patients had thoracic surgery in China, August–late 2014, without prior chemotherapy. The library came from three nested PCR rounds adapted from ARM-PCR protocols. TCRdb recomputed calls from the multiplex PCR reads with MiXCR, one row per CDR3 protein. The data show about 60,000 distinct CDR3 sequences, with more than 55% seen just once and roughly a third held by the top ten. The specimen was distant non-tumor lung tissue. The origin of this receptor is a man between 65 and 85 years old with non-small cell lung cancer.

The CDR3 coding sequence is TGTGCCAGCGGAAGACAGGGGGTTGGTGTGAACACTGAAGCTTTCTTT. Its protein is CASGRQGVGVNTEAFF. This chain links TRBV28 with TRBJ1-1; 9 bases agree with TRBD1. The CDR3 spans 16 residues. With V trimmed by 8 bases and J by 0 bases, 10 bases remained unmatched. Germline-derived CDR1 and CDR2 are MDHEN and SYDVKM.